The 32 T cell receptor beta chains given below trace back to one sample, sequenced in a study of patients and donors after allogeneic stem cell transplantation. TCRdb itself ran the RT-PCR reads through MiXCR, one entry per CDR3 protein. The sample lists about 960,000 distinct CDR3 sequences, under 20% occurring once. Sequencing was carried out using blood, either unsorted or a sorted T cell fraction (not recorded which). Receptors were obtained from a human donor who was either an allogeneic HSCT recipient or a stem cell or donor lymphocyte infusion donor (not recorded which). It is not recorded whose cells these are; they may come from a transplant donor.

The chain has TRBV9 and TRBJ2-1; a possible D gene is TRBD2 (5 bases). The germline V gene encodes CDR1 SGDLS and CDR2 YYNGEE. The ends were cut back, 8 bases at V and 4 bases at J, with 16 bases in the middle. CDR3 size: 14 residues. CDR3 DNA sequence: TGTGCCAGTAAACGGTTTAGCGAATACAATGAGCAGTTCTTC. It translates to CASKRFSEYNEQFF.

The rearrangement links TRBV12-3 or TRBV12-4 to TRBJ2-2; 9 bases line up with TRBD2. There are 16 residues in the CDR3. The trim removed 6 bases at V and 6 bases at J, leaving 11 bases unmatched. CDR3 nucleotides: TGTGCCAGCAGACGCACGTTGCGGGAGGGCTCCGGGGAGCTGTTTTTT. This sequence encodes CASRRTLREGSGELFF.

This clonotype was counted at least ten times. V is TRBV18 and J is TRBJ2-7, with 7 bases matching TRBD1. This CDR3 is built from 13 residues. The germline V gene has CDR1 KGHSH and CDR2 LQKENI. V dropped 8 bases and J dropped 3; count of bases not matched to a gene: 7. CDR3 sequence reads: CASSPRDSYEQYF. The CDR3 bases are TGTGCCAGCAGCCCCCGGGACAGCTACGAGCAGTACTTC.

This clonotype occurred a few times. The chain is built from TRBV27 and TRBJ1-1; D is ambiguous. Per germline, CDR1 MNHEY and CDR2 SMNVEV (reference sequence). V was trimmed by 2 bases and J by 2 bases, leaving 9 bases between them. The CDR3 loop spans 14 amino acids. CDR3 loop: CASSLEDENTEAFF. The CDR3, as DNA: TGTGCCAGCAGTTTAGAGGACGAAAACACTGAAGCTTTCTTT.

This chain joins TRBV10-3 and TRBJ1-6; no clear D gene. Germline V gives CDR1 ENHRY, CDR2 SYGVKD. The CDR3 is 15 amino acids. Trimming removed 0 bases at V and 10 bases at J, with 13 bases between. CDR3 sequence reads: CAISESTRSGSPLHF. DNA of the CDR3: TGTGCCATCAGTGAGTCGACTCGGTCGGGATCACCCCTCCACTTT.

This sequence joins TRBV29-1 and TRBJ2-3; 14 bases match TRBD2. Germline CDR1 and CDR2: SQVTM and ANQGSEA. The V and J ends lost 3 bases and 3 bases, in that order; junction bases with no gene match: 2. CDR3 length: 15 residues. In DNA, the CDR3 is TGCAGCGTTGATAGGACTAGCGGGGGGACAGATACGCAGTATTTT. This gives the protein CSVDRTSGGTDTQYF.

This chain uses TRBV20-1 with TRBJ2-1; D is perhaps TRBD1 or TRBD2 (5 bases each). The CDR3 sequence is 15 residues long. The V and J ends lost 6 bases and 4 bases respectively, with 19 bases between them. Germline V gene sequence: CDR1 DFQATT, CDR2 SNEGSKA (reference sequence). The CDR3 DNA reads as TGCAGTGCCCCCTGGGGGACGAAAGTTTACAATGAGCAGTTCTTC. Translating gives CSAPWGTKVYNEQFF.

The chain joins TRBV2 to TRBJ2-5; D is tentatively TRBD1 or TRBD2 (5 bases each). The CDR3 is made up of 13 amino acids. From germline, CDR1 is SNHLY and CDR2 FYNNEI. Trimming removed 10 bases from V and 5 bases from J, with 17 bases in between. The CDR3 coding sequence is TGTGCCACCCGGCGAGAGGGGCCGGAGACCCAGTACTTC. It yields the protein CATRREGPETQYF. Variable domain in full (rest from reference TRBV2 and TRBJ2-5): EPEVTQTPSHQVTQMGQEVILRCVPISNHLYFYWYRQILGQKVEFLVSFYNNEISEKSEIFDDQFSVERPDGSNFTLKIRSTKLEDSAMYFCATRREGPETQYFGPGTRLLVL.

Only a few counts were recorded for this clonotype. The chain is built from TRBV4-3 and TRBJ2-1, with D hard to call. Trimming pared 1 base from V and 10 bases from J, leaving 14 bases between. This CDR3 has 14 amino acids. Germline V CDR1 and CDR2: LGHNA, YSLEER. In nucleotides, the CDR3 is TGCGCCAGCAGCCAAGGTGGACCAGCAGAGGAGCAGTTCTTC. Encoded protein: CASSQGGPAEEQFF.

The chain is built from TRBV12-3 or TRBV12-4 and TRBJ1-6, with a tentative D call TRBD1 (6 bases). Trimming took 3 bases from V and 4 from J, leaving 16 bases between them. The CDR3 length is 17 residues. The CDR3 region is CASSFGREGGYNSPLHF. CDR3 nucleotides: TGTGCCAGCAGTTTTGGCAGGGAGGGGGGGTATAATTCACCCCTCCACTTT.

The sample holds a few counts of this clonotype. This chain joins TRBV20-1 and TRBJ2-7; no definite D call. Germline-derived CDR1 and CDR2 are DFQATT and SNEGSKA (reference sequence). The V end was cut by 6 bases, the J end by 0 bases, with 9 bases between. The CDR3 totals 12 residues. The CDR3 bases are TGCAGTGCCGACGGAAACTCCTACGAGCAGTACTTC. Translating gives CSADGNSYEQYF.

This chain joins TRBV28 and TRBJ2-1; tentative D call: TRBD2 (6 bases). CDR1 MDHEN and CDR2 SYDVKM come from the germline V gene. The length of the CDR3 is 16 residues. The V end lost 3 bases, the J end lost 6 bases, and 18 bases lay between the germline ends. CDR3 sequence (DNA): TGTGCCAGCAGTTTGGCGGATTCGGAGGGCCGCAATGAGCAGTTCTTC. This sequence encodes CASSLADSEGRNEQFF.

This clonotype was counted a few times. The chain combines TRBV6-2 or TRBV6-3 with TRBJ2-1; tentatively, D is TRBD1 (5 bases). The V gene's germline CDR1 is MNHEY and CDR2 SVGEGT. Trimming took 0 bases from V and 4 from J, leaving 10 bases between them. The CDR3 loop spans 15 amino acids. CDR3 coding DNA: TGTGCCAGCAGTTACTCAGACAGATATTACAATGAGCAGTTCTTC. Amino acid sequence: CASSYSDRYYNEQFF.

There are a few counts of this clonotype. The V gene is TRBV5-8, the J gene TRBJ2-3; 7 positions match TRBD1. Trimming cost V 0 bases and J 5 bases; bases outside gene matches: 9. The CDR3 extends over 16 amino acids. In germline, CDR1 is SGHTS, CDR2 YDEGEE. The CDR3 here is CASSLASTGKLDTQYF. CDR3 sequence (DNA): TGTGCCAGCAGCTTGGCCTCGACAGGGAAATTAGATACGCAGTATTTT.

This clonotype was seen more than once but under ten times. The chain couples TRBV4-3 to TRBJ1-6; weak D call: TRBD1 (6 bases). V lost 0 bases to trimming and J lost 1 base, with 10 bases between them. This CDR3 spans 17 amino acids. Per germline, CDR1 LGHNA and CDR2 YSLEER. This chain's CDR3 is CASSQEGGGSYNSPLHF. The CDR3 DNA follows: TGCGCCAGCAGCCAAGAAGGGGGAGGGTCCTATAATTCACCCCTCCACTTT.

This clonotype came up a few times. This chain links TRBV3-1 with TRBJ2-3; tentatively, D is TRBD1 (6 bases). Per the germline V gene, CDR1 is LGHDT and CDR2 is YNNKEL (reference sequence). The CDR3 totals 14 residues. V lost 0 bases and J lost 8, with 12 bases in between. CDR3: CASSQEAQGLTQYF. CDR3 sequence (DNA): TGTGCCAGCAGCCAAGAAGCCCAGGGGCTTACGCAGTATTTT.

The chain has TRBV9 and TRBJ2-2, with D unresolved. Trimming took off 4 bases at V and 0 bases at J, with 13 bases between the two ends. In germline, CDR1 is SGDLS, CDR2 YYNGEE. The CDR3 covers 16 residues. CDR3 DNA: TGTGCCAGCAGCCTAGGCCGTTCAGCGAACACCGGGGAGCTGTTTTTT. Its translation: CASSLGRSANTGELFF. The full variable domain, in which reference TRBV9 and TRBJ2-2 provide the parts outside the CDR3, is DSGVTQTPKHLITATGQRVTLRCSPRSGDLSVYWYQQSLDQGLQFLIQYYNGEERAKGNILERFSAQQFPDLHSELNLSSLELGDSALYFCASSLGRSANTGELFFGEGSRLTVL.

At least ten counts were recorded for this clonotype. This chain links TRBV12-3 or TRBV12-4 with TRBJ2-1; D unclear. The CDR3 extends over 12 amino acids. V gave up 6 bases and J gave up 6 bases, with 9 bases separating them. CDR3 amino acids: CASRPDGNEQFF. CDR3 nucleotides: TGTGCCAGCAGACCCGACGGCAATGAGCAGTTCTTC.

This chain links TRBV12-3 or TRBV12-4 with TRBJ1-1, with 8 bases identical to TRBD1. V shed 8 bases and J 2 bases; nucleotides not matched to a gene: 7. The CDR3 consists of 14 residues. The chain's CDR3 is CASGSGGRNTEAFF. As DNA, the CDR3 is TGTGCCAGCGGATCAGGGGGCCGAAACACTGAAGCTTTCTTT.

The rearrangement uses TRBV2 and TRBJ2-7; TRBD2 matches at 9 bases. Per germline, CDR1 SNHLY and CDR2 FYNNEI. CDR3 size: 15 residues. J was trimmed by 1 base and V by 4 bases; bases with no gene match: 5. In DNA, the CDR3 is TGTGCCAGCAGTGTAAGAGCGGGAGGTTCCTACGAGCAGTACTTC. This codes for CASSVRAGGSYEQYF.

The chain has TRBV11-2 and TRBJ2-2; 15 nucleotides match TRBD2. Unmatched junction bases numbered 7, after V lost 5 bases and J lost 0 bases. Germline CDR1 reads SGHAT; CDR2 reads FQNNGV. The CDR3 contains 19 residues. The CDR3 bases are TGTGCCAGCAGCCCGACCGGACTAGCGGGGGGGCCGAACACCGGGGAGCTGTTTTTT. Translation gives CASSPTGLAGGPNTGELFF.

This clonotype has only a few counts. The rearrangement links TRBV5-1 to TRBJ2-1, with 8 bases identical to TRBD2. CDR3 length: 16 amino acids. The germline V gene has CDR1 SGHRS and CDR2 YFSETQ. The V and J ends lost 0 bases and 1 base, in that order; junction bases with no gene match: 3. The CDR3 DNA follows: TGCGCCAGCAGCTTGGCCGGGGGGGGGTCCTACAATGAGCAGTTCTTC. It encodes CASSLAGGGSYNEQFF.

This clonotype was seen ten or more times. V and J are TRBV11-3 and TRBJ2-1; 12 positions match TRBD2. The CDR3 extends over 16 amino acids. Trimming cost V 6 bases and J 2 bases; bases outside gene matches: 5. In germline, CDR1 is SGHNT, CDR2 YENEEA. The CDR3 coding sequence is TGTGCCAGCAGTCCACGGACTAGCGGGGCCTACAATGAGCAGTTCTTC. This gives the protein CASSPRTSGAYNEQFF.

In its sample, this clonotype was seen once. The chain links TRBV19 to TRBJ1-1; D remains ambiguous. Trimming removed 3 bases from V and 5 bases from J, with 16 bases in between. Germline V gene data show CDR1 as LNHDA and CDR2 as SQIVND (reference sequence). The length of the CDR3 is 15 residues. The CDR3 loop is CASSILSSAGTEAFF. As DNA, the CDR3 is TGTGCCAGTAGTATTTTATCGTCAGCGGGGACTGAAGCTTTCTTT.

The sample holds a few counts of this clonotype. J is TRBJ2-2 and V is TRBV6-1; D is ambiguous. Germline CDR1 and CDR2: MNHNS and SASEGT. The ends were cut back, 5 bases at V and 8 bases at J, with 15 bases in the middle. The CDR3 has 14 amino acids. The CDR3 region is CASSTDRVSGELFF. The CDR3 DNA reads as TGTGCCAGCAGTACAGACCGCGTTTCAGGGGAGCTGTTTTTT.

The V gene is TRBV6-2 or TRBV6-3, the J gene TRBJ2-1, with 9 bases aligning to TRBD1. The CDR3 length is 16 residues. CDR1 and CDR2 from the germline V gene are MNHEY and SVGEGT. V gave up 10 bases and J gave up 4 bases; unmatched junction bases: 14. Here the CDR3 reads CATQLWWTGVYNEQFF. CDR3 DNA: TGTGCCACTCAGTTATGGTGGACAGGGGTATACAATGAGCAGTTCTTC.

V is TRBV12-3 or TRBV12-4 and J is TRBJ1-4, with a possible D match to TRBD1 (5 bases). The CDR3 has 22 residues. Trimming shortened V by 3 bases and J by 2 bases, and 31 bases separated the two germline ends. The CDR3 nucleotides are TGTGCCAGCAGTTTCTTTTTGCTTCGGGGTCAAGGGACCAGGACTACTAATGAAAAACTGTTTTTT. Protein sequence: CASSFFLLRGQGTRTTNEKLFF.

This clonotype was seen a few times. The chain combines TRBV12-3 or TRBV12-4 with TRBJ2-2; tentatively, D is TRBD2 (5 bases). The CDR3 extends over 13 amino acids. Between the trimmed V and J ends, which lost 7 bases and 5 bases, there was a span of 11 bases. The CDR3 coding sequence is TGTGCCAGCACCCGAGGGCTAACCGGGGAGCTGTTTTTT. This gives the protein CASTRGLTGELFF.

Only a few counts were recorded for this clonotype. The rearrangement joins TRBV5-5 to TRBJ1-1; possibly TRBD1 for D (5 bases). Germline CDR1 and CDR2: SGHKS and YYEKEE (reference sequence). The CDR3 consists of 14 residues. V gave up 4 bases and J gave up 5 bases, with 15 bases separating them. Here the CDR3 DNA reads TGTGCCAGCAGCCTGCCAGTCGGGGGGACTGAAGCTTTCTTT. This codes for CASSLPVGGTEAFF.

This clonotype was counted a few times. The CDR3 loop reads CSARDSSGGDGYTF. CDR3 nucleotides: TGCAGTGCTAGAGATTCATCCGGCGGCGATGGCTACACCTTC. This chain connects TRBV20-1 to TRBJ1-2; D remains unclear. The CDR3 contains 14 residues. CDR1 is DFQATT, CDR2 SNEGSKA, per germline (reference sequence). V was shortened by 0 bases and J by 6 bases, with 14 bases between the two germline ends.

V usage is TRBV7-2 and J usage is TRBJ2-2; 8 bases are shared with TRBD2. The ends lost 1 base at V and 7 bases at J; junction bases unmatched: 5. CDR3 length equals 15 residues. Germline values: CDR1 SGHTA, CDR2 FQGNSA. The CDR3 bases are TGTGCCAGCAGCTTAGACGGGGGGGCGATCGGGGAGCTGTTTTTT. It encodes CASSLDGGAIGELFF.

This clonotype appeared many times. CDR3 in amino acids: CAISSTDTQYF. The CDR3 nucleotides read TGTGCCATCAGTTCTACAGATACGCAGTATTTT. The rearrangement joins TRBV10-3 to TRBJ2-3; D is unresolved. V lost 5 bases and J 3 bases, leaving 3 bases between the germline ends. There are 11 residues in the CDR3. Germline V gives CDR1 ENHRY, CDR2 SYGVKD.